The entry that follows covers one T cell receptor (beta chain) sequence. This sample is drawn from a study of blood T cell repertoires in COVID-19. Overall study context: The United States, Italy and Spain supplied acute and convalescent COVID-19 samples.

Germline loops: CDR1 DFQATT, CDR2 SNEGSKA (reference sequence). This CDR3 has 10 residues. V lost 5 bases and J lost 16, with 15 bases in between. TCRdb keeps only in-frame clones here, not all; method: immunoSEQ multiplex PCR. Here the sample spans just over 350,000 clones, 80% to 90% being singletons. V and J are TRBV20-1 and TRBJ1-5; unclear D gene. This sequence was found in a woman aged 60-70 years with COVID-19, enrolled during active disease. The sequenced material came from peripheral blood. CDR3 DNA: TGCAGTGCTTCGGGGTTCGGGCTCCATTTT. Residues: CSASGFGLHF.